These 16 T cell receptor beta chains came from one sample sequenced in a study of technical replicates of blood from several donors. Sequenced by immunoSEQ multiplex PCR; TCRdb stores in-frame clones only, minus some. The sample has some 74,000 clones; nearly 98% are singletons. Sequenced input: T cells isolated from PBMCs. The receptor source for this set is a human donor in good health.

The V call is TRBV5-4, the J call TRBJ2-3, with D perhaps matching TRBD2 (6 bases). V gave up 4 bases and J gave up 4 bases, with 16 bases separating them. CDR3 size: 15 residues. CDR1 is SGHNT and CDR2 is YYREEE in the germline V gene (reference sequence). DNA for the CDR3: TGTGCCAGCAGCCCGGAGGGCCAGCGCGCAGATACGCAGTATTTT. Its translation is CASSPEGQRADTQYF.

This sequence joins TRBV15 and TRBJ1-1; tentatively, D is TRBD1 (5 bases). Deletions cut 1 base from V and 0 bases from J, with 6 bases between. CDR3 length equals 14 residues. The germline V gene has CDR1 LNHNV and CDR2 YYDKDF (reference sequence). In nucleotides, the CDR3 is TGTGCCACCAGCAGAGGACAGCTGAACACTGAAGCTTTCTTT. Its protein product is CATSRGQLNTEAFF.

The chain is built from TRBV7-2 and TRBJ2-7; D might be TRBD1 (5 bases). V was clipped by 2 bases and J by 2 bases, with 10 bases between them. CDR3 size: 14 residues. Germline V gene lookup returns CDR1 SGHTA and CDR2 FQGNSA. In nucleotides, the CDR3 is TGTGCCAGCAGCTTATTGGGGCTTGCCTACGAGCAGTACTTC. Translating it yields CASSLLGLAYEQYF.

V is TRBV7-3 and J is TRBJ2-1; 7 nucleotides agree with TRBD2. V lost 0 bases and J lost 0; bases outside the gene matches: 2. CDR1 and CDR2 (germline): SGHTA, FQGTGA. This CDR3 is built from 16 residues. The CDR3 here is CASSLTGGSSYNEQFF. CDR3 sequence (DNA): TGTGCCAGCAGCTTAACGGGGGGGAGCTCCTACAATGAGCAGTTCTTC.

This clone came up once. V is TRBV5-1 and J is TRBJ1-1, with a possible D match to TRBD1 (5 bases). The CDR3 has 15 amino acids. V lost 3 bases and J 1 base, leaving 13 bases between the germline ends. Germline values: CDR1 SGHRS, CDR2 YFSETQ. CDR3 DNA sequence: TGCGCCAGCAGCTCGGGAGGGGCAGCGAACACTGAAGCTTTCTTT. This translates into CASSSGGAANTEAFF.

V and J are TRBV5-4 and TRBJ1-2, with 7 positions matching TRBD1. In germline, CDR1 is SGHNT, CDR2 YYREEE (reference sequence). The CDR3 consists of 13 residues. The J segment lost 4 bases and the V segment lost 7 bases, leaving 7 bases of the junction unmatched. CDR3 nucleotide sequence: TGTGCCAGCTCTCGACAGGGAGTCTATGGCTACACCTTC. As protein: CASSRQGVYGYTF.

As DNA, the CDR3 is TGTGCCAGCTCTACCGGGACAGAGCAGTACTTC. This encodes CASSTGTEQYF. The gene calls are TRBV18 and TRBJ2-7, with a weak D call TRBD1 (6 bases). Trimming removed 6 bases at V and 7 bases at J, with 10 bases between. Germline-derived CDR1 and CDR2 are KGHSH and LQKENI. This CDR3 contains 11 residues.

The chain recombines TRBV2 with TRBJ2-3; 9 positions match TRBD2. Germline-derived CDR1 and CDR2 are SNHLY and FYNNEI. Unmatched junction bases numbered 19, after V lost 6 bases and J lost 0 bases. This CDR3 comprises 20 residues. CDR3 sequence: CASSPPIYSGSVSSTDTQYF. CDR3 sequence (DNA): TGTGCCAGCAGCCCTCCGATATATAGCGGGAGCGTCTCTAGCACAGATACGCAGTATTTT.

The V and J genes are TRBV28 and TRBJ2-7, with 12 bases that match TRBD2. V dropped 7 bases and J dropped 4; count of bases not matched to a gene: 8. The CDR3 extends over 15 amino acids. The V gene's germline CDR1 is MDHEN and CDR2 SYDVKM. The CDR3 DNA sequence: TGTGCCAGCATTAAGACTAGCGGGGGAACATACGAGCAGTACTTC. Protein sequence: CASIKTSGGTYEQYF.

This sequence joins TRBV4-1 and TRBJ1-2; possible D gene TRBD1, 5 bases. Between the trimmed V and J ends, which lost 0 bases and 0 bases, there was a span of 11 bases. Germline V lookup: CDR1 MGHRA, CDR2 YSYEKL. There are 16 residues in the CDR3. The CDR3 nucleotides are TGCGCCAGCAGCCAAGAGGGGCATACAGCTAACTATGGCTACACCTTC. Translating gives CASSQEGHTANYGYTF.

The rearrangement joins TRBV11-2 to TRBJ2-7; tentative D call: TRBD2 (6 bases). Germline CDR1 is SGHAT and CDR2 is FQNNGV. V lost 6 bases and J 5 bases, leaving 14 bases between the germline ends. This CDR3 contains 13 residues. The CDR3 sequence is CASREGSLDEQYF. The DNA of the CDR3 is TGTGCCAGCAGGGAGGGGAGTCTAGACGAGCAGTACTTC.

This rearrangement joins TRBV11-2 to TRBJ2-7; D possibly corresponds to TRBD2 (6 bases). This CDR3 is 14 amino acids long. CDR1 and CDR2 from the germline V gene are SGHAT and FQNNGV. V was shortened by 0 bases and J by 3 bases, with 9 bases between the two germline ends. CDR3 amino acids: CASSLDREIYEQYF. In nucleotides, the CDR3 is TGTGCCAGCAGCTTAGACCGGGAGATCTACGAGCAGTACTTC.

The J gene is TRBJ1-2, the V gene TRBV7-8, with 7 bases fitting TRBD1. CDR1 SGHVS and CDR2 FQNEAQ come from the germline V gene. V shed 5 bases, J shed 6 bases, and the junction held 9 bases outside the gene matches. The CDR3 totals 14 residues. The CDR3 DNA reads as TGTGCCAGCAGCCCCCAGACAGGGAAGGATGGCTACACCTTC. Residues: CASSPQTGKDGYTF. The full variable domain, in which reference TRBV7-8 and TRBJ1-2 provide the parts outside the CDR3, is GAGVSQSPRYKVAKRGQDVALRCDPISGHVSLFWYQQALGQGPEFLTYFQNEAQLDKSGLPSDRFFAERPEGSVSTLKIQRTQQEDSAVYLCASSPQTGKDGYTFGSGTRLTVV.

The V gene is TRBV7-9, the J gene TRBJ2-7; D unresolved. The germline gives CDR1 SEHNR, CDR2 FQNEAQ (reference sequence). This CDR3 comprises 14 residues. V was cut by 2 bases and J by 3 bases, with 11 bases left in between. The chain's CDR3 is CASSLIFRGYEQYF. In DNA, the CDR3 is TGTGCCAGCAGCTTAATATTTCGCGGCTACGAGCAGTACTTC.

The rearrangement links TRBV4-1 to TRBJ2-7, with D unclear. With 2 bases removed from V and 4 bases from J, the gap between germline ends came to 9 bases. There are 13 residues in the CDR3. Germline CDR1 reads MGHRA; CDR2 reads YSYEKL. The CDR3: CASSQNGGYEQYF. CDR3 sequence (DNA): TGCGCCAGCAGCCAAAATGGCGGATACGAGCAGTACTTC.

The V and J genes are TRBV28 and TRBJ1-4; D may be TRBD1 (6 bases). This CDR3 comprises 14 residues. V gave up 2 bases and J gave up 5 bases, with 9 bases separating them. Germline assignment: CDR1 MDHEN and CDR2 SYDVKM. In DNA form, the CDR3 reads TGTGCCAGCAGTTTACCGGACAGAAATGAAAAACTGTTTTTT. This sequence encodes CASSLPDRNEKLFF.